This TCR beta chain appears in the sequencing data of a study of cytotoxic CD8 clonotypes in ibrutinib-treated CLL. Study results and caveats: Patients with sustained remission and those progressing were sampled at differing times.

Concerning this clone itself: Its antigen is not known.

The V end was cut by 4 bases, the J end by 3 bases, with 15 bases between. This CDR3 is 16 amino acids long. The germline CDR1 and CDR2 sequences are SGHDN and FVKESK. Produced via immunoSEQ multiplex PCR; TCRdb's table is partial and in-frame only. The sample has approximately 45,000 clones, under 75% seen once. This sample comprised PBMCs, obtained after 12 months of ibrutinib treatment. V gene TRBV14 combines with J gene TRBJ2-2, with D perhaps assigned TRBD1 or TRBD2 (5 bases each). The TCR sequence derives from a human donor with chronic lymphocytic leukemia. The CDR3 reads CASSPRSGPYTGELFF. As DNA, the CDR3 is TGTGCCAGCAGCCCCCGGTCGGGGCCCTACACCGGGGAGCTGTTTTTT.